This T cell receptor beta chain was retrieved from a study of T cell repertoires in cytomegalovirus infection. Across the whole study: A matching HLA type, together with CMV infection, was signaled by public TCR beta signatures.

This clonotype appeared many times. What it binds is not known. TCRdb re-called the reads with MiXCR, one entry per CDR3 protein. Of approximately 140,000 distinct CDR3 sequences listed, roughly a quarter were seen once; the top ten hold 34%. Germline CDR1 SGHTA, CDR2 FQGNSA. Trimming at V came to 0 bases and at J to 6 bases, leaving 6 bases not matched to a gene. The CDR3 totals 16 residues. The clonotype was recovered from a human donor in good health (CMV status not recorded). Some clones in this sample may be carry-over from other donors' samples. Sequences were obtained from PBMCs, sequenced either directly or after in vitro stimulation (not recorded which). V is TRBV7-2 and J is TRBJ2-2; 8 bases are shared with TRBD1. The CDR3 protein is CASSLALGQGAGELFF. CDR3 sequence (DNA): TGTGCCAGCAGCTTAGCGCTTGGACAGGGCGCCGGGGAGCTGTTTTTT.